This T cell receptor beta chain is drawn from a study of shared clonotypes between healthy human individuals. Germline CDR1 reads KGHSH; CDR2 reads LQKENI. This CDR3 has 16 amino acids. Losses at the gene ends were 6 bases for V and 3 bases for J; bases not matched to a gene: 10. Sequencing used immunoSEQ multiplex PCR; TCRdb keeps in-frame clones, though not all of them. This sample yields a few million clones, of which about nine tenths are seen a single time; around 0.35% belongs to the top ten. The J gene is TRBJ1-1, the V gene TRBV18, with 10 nucleotides matching TRBD1. Sample: naive CD4+ T cells from PBMCs. As for subset: CD45RA+ positively selected. The TCR comes from a man aged 18 to 29 in good health. Some clones in this sample may be carry-over from other donors' samples. CDR3 nucleotides: TGTGCCAGCTCGTGGGCCGGGACAGGGGTCGACACTGAAGCTTTCTTT. Translation: CASSWAGTGVDTEAFF. Drawing the rest from reference TRBV18 and TRBJ1-1, the complete variable domain is NAGVMQNPRHLVRRRGQEARLRCSPMKGHSHVYWYRQLPEEGLKFMVYLQKENIIDESGMPKERFSAEFPKEGPSILRIQQVVRGDSAAYFCASSWAGTGVDTEAFFGQGTRLTVV.